The 27 T cell receptor beta chains reported below all come from one sample, sequenced in a study of T cell responses to AZD1222 COVID-19 vaccine. The data were produced by immunoSEQ multiplex PCR, yet TCRdb's version contains in-frame clones alone and is incomplete. The table has some 140,000 clones, approximately 89% seen once. The source material was peripheral blood, sampled on day 0 of AZD1222 vaccination. Every receptor here comes from an adult in good health.

V is TRBV20-1 and J is TRBJ2-3; no firm D call. The CDR3 runs 11 residues. Germline V gives CDR1 DFQATT, CDR2 SNEGSKA (reference sequence). V was shortened by 2 bases and J by 0 bases, with 0 bases between the two germline ends. The CDR3 DNA sequence: TGCAGTGCTAGAAGCACAGATACGCAGTATTTT. Protein product: CSARSTDTQYF.

The chain employs TRBV7-8 and TRBJ2-1, with a tentative D call TRBD2 (6 bases). V was clipped by 1 base and J by 3 bases, with 10 bases between them. CDR1 and CDR2 from the germline V gene are SGHVS and FQNEAQ. This CDR3 has 15 amino acids. In DNA, the CDR3 is TGTGCCAGCAGCTTAGGGGGCGGGAACTACAATGAGCAGTTCTTC. Its translation: CASSLGGGNYNEQFF.

The chain uses TRBV7-9 and TRBJ2-3; D perhaps matches TRBD2 (7 bases). The CDR3 runs 12 residues. In germline, CDR1 is SEHNR, CDR2 FQNEAQ (reference sequence). V was trimmed by 11 bases and J by 4 bases, leaving 13 bases between them. CDR3 in DNA: TGTGCCCTTGGGGGGGGCCCAGATACGCAGTATTTT. This encodes CALGGGPDTQYF.

This clone was counted between two and nine times. The chain couples TRBV28 to TRBJ1-1; TRBD1 is a possible D gene (5 bases). This CDR3 contains 18 residues. Trimming removed 6 bases from V and 0 bases from J, with 23 bases in between. CDR1 is MDHEN, CDR2 SYDVKM, per germline. The CDR3 here is CASSPYWVRQYMNTEAFF. In DNA, the CDR3 is TGTGCCAGCAGCCCGTATTGGGTACGACAGTACATGAACACTGAAGCTTTCTTT.

This chain uses TRBV7-3 with TRBJ2-6; unclear D gene. The CDR3 totals 15 residues. V was trimmed by 3 bases and J by 2 bases, leaving 8 bases between them. From germline, CDR1 is SGHTA and CDR2 FQGTGA. This CDR3 is CASSLTRAGANVLTF. DNA of the CDR3: TGTGCCAGCAGCTTGACCCGAGCTGGGGCCAACGTCCTGACTTTC.

The chain recombines TRBV5-1 with TRBJ1-5; 8 bases are shared with TRBD1. Looked up from germline, CDR1 is SGHRS and CDR2 is YFSETQ. The CDR3 runs 16 residues. Germline trimming cut 2 bases from V and 4 bases from J; bases unmatched to any gene: 8. CDR3 amino acids: CASSLGPGQGNQPQHF. The CDR3, as DNA: TGCGCCAGCAGCTTAGGACCCGGACAGGGAAATCAGCCCCAGCATTTT.

This rearrangement joins TRBV19 to TRBJ1-6, with D possibly being TRBD1 (5 bases). V lost 2 bases to trimming and J lost 10 bases, with 12 bases between them. The germline V gene has CDR1 LNHDA and CDR2 SQIVND (reference sequence). This CDR3 region has 14 residues. CDR3 sequence (DNA): TGTGCCAGTAGTATAATCCTGGGGCAGTCACCCCTCCACTTT. As protein: CASSIILGQSPLHF.

V gene TRBV28 combines with J gene TRBJ2-5; 8 bases match TRBD2. CDR1 and CDR2 from the germline V gene are MDHEN and SYDVKM. The V gene end was trimmed by 5 bases and the J gene end by 5 bases; junction bases not matched to a gene: 7. This CDR3 is 14 amino acids long. In DNA, the CDR3 is TGTGCCAGCAGTCCCGGGACTAGGGGGGAGACCCAGTACTTC. Translated, it gives CASSPGTRGETQYF.

The chain has TRBV11-3 and TRBJ1-2; D perhaps matches TRBD1 (5 bases). Trimming shortened V by 4 bases and J by 3 bases, and 18 bases separated the two germline ends. The CDR3 has 16 amino acids. Germline CDR1 and CDR2: SGHNT and YENEEA. CDR3 bases: TGTGCCAGCAGCTGGGGGGAAAGAAGGGCTCACTATGGCTACACCTTC. It specifies CASSWGERRAHYGYTF.

The chain recombines TRBV9 with TRBJ1-2, with D unclear. The CDR3 contains 15 residues. Trimming pared 0 bases from V and 0 bases from J, leaving 9 bases between. Germline CDR1 SGDLS, CDR2 YYNGEE. The CDR3 loop reads CASSVAPIANYGYTF. CDR3 nucleotides: TGTGCCAGCAGCGTAGCCCCGATCGCTAACTATGGCTACACCTTC.

This chain uses TRBV28 with TRBJ1-5; 10 bases match TRBD1. The CDR3 covers 16 residues. V lost 5 bases to trimming and J lost 3 bases; unmatched junction nucleotides: 7. Germline V gene data show CDR1 as MDHEN and CDR2 as SYDVKM. The chain's CDR3 is CASSPAGTGDNQPQHF. The CDR3 DNA sequence: TGTGCCAGCAGTCCAGCCGGGACAGGGGACAATCAGCCCCAGCATTTT.

The chain combines TRBV4-1 with TRBJ1-2; 7 positions agree with TRBD1. V gave up 3 bases and J gave up 8 bases; unmatched junction bases: 12. Germline lookup yields CDR1 MGHRA and CDR2 YSYEKL. The CDR3 totals 15 residues. Here the CDR3 reads CASSHGQATRRGYTF. The CDR3 DNA follows: TGCGCCAGCAGCCATGGACAGGCTACCAGGAGGGGCTACACCTTC.

The V call is TRBV18, the J call TRBJ2-1; D remains unclear. V was cut by 2 bases and J by 10 bases, with 15 bases left in between. Germline CDR1 is KGHSH and CDR2 is LQKENI. This CDR3 has 14 amino acids. CDR3 in DNA: TGTGCCAGCTCACCAATCGTCGGAGTTCAAGAGCAGTTCTTC. Translation gives CASSPIVGVQEQFF. The complete variable domain, with remaining parts taken from reference TRBV18 and TRBJ2-1, reads NAGVMQNPRHLVRRRGQEARLRCSPMKGHSHVYWYRQLPEEGLKFMVYLQKENIIDESGMPKERFSAEFPKEGPSILRIQQVVRGDSAAYFCASSPIVGVQEQFFGPGTRLTVL.

About this clone: The germline gene is not matched at one end of the junction; a read error may be the cause. CDR3 nucleotide sequence: TGTGCCAGCAGCTCCGGCGAAGGAAACACCGTATATTTT. Translated: CASSSGEGNTVYF. The rearrangement uses TRBV7-2 and TRBJ1-3; D gene uncertain. CDR3 length: 13 amino acids. Germline lookup yields CDR1 SGHTA and CDR2 FQGNSA.

The chain employs TRBV9 and TRBJ1-2; 9 bases map to TRBD1. The CDR3 loop spans 14 amino acids. The germline CDR1 and CDR2 sequences are SGDLS and YYNGEE. The junction had 9 bases not matched to a gene; V was cut back by 5 bases and J by 7 bases. The chain's CDR3 is CASSRQGVQGGYTF. In DNA form, the CDR3 reads TGTGCCAGCAGTAGACAGGGGGTACAGGGTGGCTACACCTTC.

The chain carries TRBV11-2 and TRBJ1-2, with 9 nucleotides matching TRBD1. The CDR3 spans 16 residues. Losses at the gene ends were 2 bases for V and 4 bases for J; bases not matched to a gene: 8. CDR1 is SGHAT and CDR2 is FQNNGV in the germline V gene. The CDR3: CASSLNFVDRGYGYTF. The CDR3, as DNA: TGTGCCAGCAGCTTAAACTTTGTGGACAGGGGCTATGGCTACACCTTC.

The V and J genes are TRBV6-5 and TRBJ1-1, with no clear D. Trimming removed 2 bases from V and 6 bases from J, with 4 bases in between. Looked up from germline, CDR1 is MNHEY and CDR2 is SVGAGI. This CDR3 region has 11 residues. This CDR3 is CASSYPPEAFF. As DNA, the CDR3 is TGTGCCAGCAGTTACCCACCTGAAGCTTTCTTT.

The chain couples TRBV5-1 to TRBJ1-2; tentative D call: TRBD1 (5 bases). The CDR3 runs 14 residues. V was cut by 2 bases and J by 4 bases, with 12 bases left in between. The germline CDR1 and CDR2 sequences are SGHRS and YFSETQ. Here the CDR3 reads CASSFGGSFYGYTF. CDR3 nucleotide sequence: TGCGCCAGCAGCTTCGGGGGGAGCTTCTATGGCTACACCTTC.

This chain links TRBV30 with TRBJ1-3; D remains ambiguous. The germline V gene has CDR1 GTSNPN and CDR2 SVGIG (reference sequence). CDR3 length equals 14 residues. The germline V and J ends were trimmed by 2 bases and 3 bases, with 11 bases remaining between them. DNA of the CDR3: TGTGCCTGGAGTCGGGCGGGCGTTGGAAACACCATATATTTT. Protein sequence: CAWSRAGVGNTIYF.

The chain couples TRBV9 to TRBJ2-2, with TRBD1 matching 9 bases. This CDR3 contains 18 residues. Germline V gene data show CDR1 as SGDLS and CDR2 as YYNGEE. V shed 4 bases and J 7 bases; nucleotides not matched to a gene: 17. The CDR3 DNA is TGTGCCAGCAGCAGAATAAGTTGGGACAGGGATTTCTACGGGGAGCTGTTTTTT. Amino acids: CASSRISWDRDFYGELFF.

The rearrangement joins TRBV3-1 (or the pseudogene TRBV3-2) to TRBJ2-1, with TRBD2 matching over 9 bases. Germline CDR1 reads LGHDT; CDR2 reads YNNKEL (reference sequence). The CDR3 extends over 16 amino acids. With 4 bases clipped from V and 8 bases from J, the junction kept 12 bases outside the gene matches. CDR3 protein: CASSRESSGRPDEQFF. DNA of the CDR3: TGTGCCAGCAGCCGAGAGAGTAGCGGGAGACCCGATGAGCAGTTCTTC.

J is TRBJ2-7 and V is TRBV10-3; 9 nucleotides line up with TRBD1. Germline V gene data show CDR1 as ENHRY and CDR2 as SYGVKD. V lost 0 bases and J lost 5; bases outside the gene matches: 2. CDR3 length: 14 residues. The CDR3 loop reads CAISESGQGHEQYF. The CDR3 DNA reads as TGTGCCATCAGTGAGTCGGGACAGGGCCACGAGCAGTACTTC.

The chain employs TRBV6-6 and TRBJ1-2; D not resolved. The CDR3 runs to 13 residues. Trimming left V 6 bases short and J 5 bases short, with 13 bases between. Germline lookup yields CDR1 MNHNY and CDR2 SVGAGI (reference sequence). DNA of the CDR3: TGTGCCAGCAGCCCCGGAAGGACGTATGGCTACACCTTC. This codes for CASSPGRTYGYTF.

The chain combines TRBV5-1 with TRBJ2-3, with D perhaps TRBD1 or TRBD2 (6 bases each). The germline gives CDR1 SGHRS, CDR2 YFSETQ. V was pared by 0 bases and J by 0 bases, with 14 bases between. The CDR3 is 17 amino acids. The CDR3 DNA reads TGCGCCAGCAGCTTGGGAGAGGTCGGGGGCAGCACAGATACGCAGTATTTT. It is translated as CASSLGEVGGSTDTQYF. The full variable domain, in which reference TRBV5-1 and TRBJ2-3 provide the parts outside the CDR3, is KAGVTQTPRYLIKTRGQQVTLSCSPISGHRSVSWYQQTPGQGLQFLFEYFSETQRNKGNFPGRFSGRQFSNSRSEMNVSTLELGDSALYLCASSLGEVGGSTDTQYFGPGTRLTVL.

The chain carries TRBV5-1 and TRBJ1-4; D unclear. Germline CDR1 SGHRS, CDR2 YFSETQ. Trimming shortened V by 4 bases and J by 2 bases, and 12 bases separated the two germline ends. CDR3 size: 15 residues. The CDR3 sequence is CASSKDPVTNEKLFF. The CDR3 DNA reads as TGCGCCAGCAGCAAGGACCCGGTTACTAATGAAAAACTGTTTTTT. Filled out from reference TRBV5-1 and TRBJ1-4, the complete variable domain reads KAGVTQTPRYLIKTRGQQVTLSCSPISGHRSVSWYQQTPGQGLQFLFEYFSETQRNKGNFPGRFSGRQFSNSRSEMNVSTLELGDSALYLCASSKDPVTNEKLFFGSGTQLSVL.

This chain connects TRBV5-5 to TRBJ1-5; D is unclear. CDR1 and CDR2 from the germline V gene are SGHKS and YYEKEE (reference sequence). Trimming stripped 4 bases from V and 7 bases from J, with 12 bases between. The CDR3 is 13 amino acids. The CDR3: CASSRETRQPQHF. The CDR3 DNA is TGTGCCAGCAGCCGCGAAACTCGGCAGCCCCAGCATTTT.

The chain combines TRBV28 with TRBJ2-2; 10 bases fit TRBD2. CDR3 length equals 17 residues. The V gene end was trimmed by 8 bases and the J gene end by 6 bases; junction bases not matched to a gene: 15. From germline, CDR1 is MDHEN and CDR2 SYDVKM. The CDR3 is CASASLVLSGRSGELFF. DNA of the CDR3: TGTGCCAGCGCCTCCTTGGTGCTTAGCGGGAGGTCCGGGGAGCTGTTTTTT.